These 20 T cell receptor beta chains came from one sample sequenced in a study of blood T cell repertoires in COVID-19. The protocol was immunoSEQ multiplex PCR, while the TCRdb copy is restricted to in-frame clones and leaves out a portion. The table shows about 70,000 clones, with roughly four fifths occurring only once. The sequenced sample was peripheral blood. The source is an older man with acute or convalescent COVID-19.

The genes are TRBV5-1 and TRBJ2-3; D not certain. This CDR3 has 15 amino acids. Germline V CDR1 and CDR2: SGHRS, YFSETQ. Trimming removed 4 bases from V and 1 base from J, with 13 bases in between. CDR3 in amino acids: CASSRDTVGTDTQYF. The CDR3 DNA follows: TGCGCCAGCAGCCGCGACACCGTTGGCACAGATACGCAGTATTTT.

This clone was detected ten times or more. The rearrangement joins TRBV9 to TRBJ1-2; 7 bases line up with TRBD1. CDR1 and CDR2 (germline): SGDLS, YYNGEE. V shed 0 bases, J shed 6 bases, and the junction held 5 bases outside the gene matches. This CDR3 is built from 14 residues. The DNA for the CDR3 is TGTGCCAGCAGCGTAGGATCAGGGGGGAATGGCTACACCTTC. Its translation: CASSVGSGGNGYTF.

J is TRBJ1-1 and V is TRBV29-1, with D possibly TRBD1 on 6 matching bases. Germline values: CDR1 SQVTM, CDR2 ANQGSEA. This CDR3 region has 12 residues. Trimming took off 6 bases at V and 5 bases at J, with 13 bases between the two ends. CDR3 sequence (DNA): TGCAGCGTACAGGGAAGTGGTACTGAAGCTTTCTTT. Amino acid sequence: CSVQGSGTEAFF.

The chain couples TRBV19 to TRBJ1-1; D gene uncertain. Trimming took off 1 base at V and 4 bases at J, with 10 bases between the two ends. This CDR3 spans 14 amino acids. Germline V gene data show CDR1 as LNHDA and CDR2 as SQIVND (reference sequence). The CDR3 here is CASSIARRGTEAFF. CDR3 sequence (DNA): TGTGCCAGTAGTATAGCTCGACGGGGCACTGAAGCTTTCTTT.

This clone was detected only a few times. The chain is built from TRBV19 and TRBJ1-4, with 11 nucleotides matching TRBD1. The CDR3 loop spans 14 amino acids. V was clipped by 9 bases and J by 4 bases; unmatched bases: 4. Germline CDR1 is LNHDA and CDR2 is SQIVND (reference sequence). CDR3 protein: CASGQGAINEKLFF. In DNA, the CDR3 is TGTGCCAGCGGACAGGGGGCGATTAATGAAAAACTGTTTTTT. Full variable domain (outside the CDR3, taken from reference TRBV19 and TRBJ1-4): DGGITQSPKYLFRKEGQNVTLSCEQNLNHDAMYWYRQDPGQGLRLIYYSQIVNDFQKGDIAEGYSVSREKKESFPLTVTSAQKNPTAFYLCASGQGAINEKLFFGSGTQLSVL.

The chain has TRBV5-1 and TRBJ2-3; 8 bases line up with TRBD2. The CDR3 is 14 amino acids. The germline V gene has CDR1 SGHRS and CDR2 YFSETQ. The ends lost 0 bases at V and 3 bases at J; junction bases unmatched: 0. CDR3: CASSLASGTDTQYF. Written as DNA, the CDR3 is TGCGCCAGCAGCTTGGCTAGCGGGACAGATACGCAGTATTTT.

This clone was detected ten times or more. The chain recombines TRBV19 with TRBJ2-3; tentatively, D is TRBD1 (6 bases). Trimming took off 0 bases at V and 1 base at J, with 11 bases between the two ends. The CDR3 length is 16 residues. Germline CDR1 LNHDA, CDR2 SQIVND (reference sequence). Here the CDR3 reads CASSIERSGGTDTQYF. In nucleotides, the CDR3 is TGTGCCAGTAGTATAGAACGGTCAGGGGGCACAGATACGCAGTATTTT. Supplemented by reference TRBV19 and TRBJ2-3, the full variable domain reads DGGITQSPKYLFRKEGQNVTLSCEQNLNHDAMYWYRQDPGQGLRLIYYSQIVNDFQKGDIAEGYSVSREKKESFPLTVTSAQKNPTAFYLCASSIERSGGTDTQYFGPGTRLTVL.

The rearrangement links TRBV7-3 to TRBJ2-7; TRBD2 matches at 9 bases. The CDR3 consists of 17 residues. Germline V lookup: CDR1 SGHTA, CDR2 FQGTGA. V shed 3 bases and J 6 bases; nucleotides not matched to a gene: 15. CDR3 residues: CASSLVAVGGRESEQYF. In nucleotides, the CDR3 is TGTGCCAGCAGCTTGGTGGCGGTTGGCGGGAGGGAAAGCGAGCAGTACTTC.

The CDR3: CASSKGLAAAYNEQFF. The CDR3 region has the DNA TGCGCCAGCAGCAAGGGACTAGCGGCTGCCTACAATGAGCAGTTCTTC. The genes are TRBV5-1 and TRBJ2-1; 11 nucleotides agree with TRBD2. Trimming cost V 4 bases and J 2 bases; bases outside gene matches: 5. Germline CDR1 SGHRS, CDR2 YFSETQ. CDR3 length: 16 residues.

The chain recombines TRBV7-9 with TRBJ2-1, with a tentative D call TRBD2 (6 bases). This CDR3 has 13 amino acids. V was cut by 7 bases and J by 13 bases, with 20 bases left in between. The germline CDR1 and CDR2 sequences are SEHNR and FQNEAQ (reference sequence). CDR3 bases: TGTGCCAGCACTCGCGGCGGCGGGACCGCACAGTTCTTC. Amino acids: CASTRGGGTAQFF.

This chain connects TRBV29-1 to TRBJ2-7; tentatively, D is TRBD2 (6 bases). Looked up from germline, CDR1 is SQVTM and CDR2 is ANQGSEA. CDR3 length: 10 residues. V was clipped by 7 bases and J by 6 bases, with 10 bases between them. The CDR3 DNA sequence: TGCAGCGCAGGGACTTCCGAGCAGTACTTC. It is translated as CSAGTSEQYF.

V usage is TRBV28 and J usage is TRBJ1-4; 7 bases fit TRBD1. The CDR3 spans 16 residues. Trimming cost V 3 bases and J 7 bases; bases outside gene matches: 11. Germline V gene lookup returns CDR1 MDHEN and CDR2 SYDVKM. The DNA of the CDR3 is TGTGCCAGCAGTTTGCCTGGGACAGCGGGGGGTGAAAAACTGTTTTTT. It specifies CASSLPGTAGGEKLFF.

The CDR3: CASSALHAGTGELFF. The DNA for the CDR3 is TGTGCCAGCAGTGCCCTTCATGCGGGCACCGGGGAGCTGTTTTTT. This rearrangement joins TRBV25-1 to TRBJ2-2; D is perhaps TRBD2 (5 bases). The CDR3 runs 15 residues. V was shortened by 4 bases and J by 4 bases, with 13 bases between the two germline ends. Germline CDR1 reads MGHDK; CDR2 reads SYGVNS.

The chain has TRBV7-9 and TRBJ2-1; D not certain. Looked up from germline, CDR1 is SEHNR and CDR2 is FQNEAQ (reference sequence). CDR3 size: 12 residues. The V and J ends lost 3 bases and 10 bases respectively, with 10 bases between them. For the CDR3, the DNA is TGTGCCAGCAGCTTGGCTGGTTACGAGCAGTTCTTC. Protein product: CASSLAGYEQFF. The entire variable domain, with the rest obtained from reference TRBV7-9 and TRBJ2-1, is as follows: DTGVSQNPRHKITKRGQNVTFRCDPISEHNRLYWYRQTLGQGPEFLTYFQNEAQLEKSRLLSDRFSAERPKGSFSTLEIQRTEQGDSAMYLCASSLAGYEQFFGPGTRLTVL.

The chain combines TRBV6-1 with TRBJ2-7, with a possible D match to TRBD2 (7 bases). From germline, CDR1 is MNHNS and CDR2 SASEGT. V was cut by 4 bases and J by 0 bases, with 19 bases left in between. The CDR3 sequence is 17 residues long. Written as DNA, the CDR3 is TGTGCCAGCAGTGCGGGGGGCCTAGGGAAAAGCTCCTACGAGCAGTACTTC. It codes for CASSAGGLGKSSYEQYF.

The chain links TRBV24-1 to TRBJ2-7; TRBD2 matches at 13 bases. Germline CDR1 is KGHDR and CDR2 is SFDVKD. The CDR3 sequence is 20 residues long. V shed 2 bases, J shed 6 bases, and the junction held 18 bases outside the gene matches. Here the CDR3 DNA reads TGTGCCACCAGTGATTCCGGACAGGGGACCGGACTAGCGGGAGTCGTCGAGCAGTACTTC. Its protein is CATSDSGQGTGLAGVVEQYF.

V usage is TRBV4-3 and J usage is TRBJ2-1; TRBD2 matches at 8 bases. Per the germline V gene, CDR1 is LGHNA and CDR2 is YSLEER. J gave up 0 bases and V 0 bases, and 4 bases lay outside the gene matches. The CDR3 consists of 17 residues. CDR3 loop: CASSQDPAGVSYNEQFF. The CDR3 DNA is TGCGCCAGCAGCCAAGACCCAGCGGGAGTCTCCTACAATGAGCAGTTCTTC.

This clone has ten or more counts. The chain employs TRBV19 and TRBJ1-5; 9 nucleotides agree with TRBD1. Germline CDR1 is LNHDA and CDR2 is SQIVND (reference sequence). V gave up 7 bases and J gave up 1 base; unmatched junction bases: 5. This CDR3 region has 15 residues. For the CDR3, the DNA is TGTGCCAGTATTTCCGGGACAGGGAGCAATCAGCCCCAGCATTTT. Its translation: CASISGTGSNQPQHF.

The V and J genes are TRBV13 and TRBJ1-4; D remains ambiguous. From germline, CDR1 is PRHDT and CDR2 FYEKMQ (reference sequence). There are 15 residues in the CDR3. The V end was cut by 6 bases, the J end by 8 bases, with 19 bases between. CDR3 sequence reads: CASSQILLTGEKLFF. CDR3 DNA: TGTGCCAGCAGTCAGATCCTCCTGACGGGAGAAAAACTGTTTTTT. Combining the CDR3 with reference TRBV13 and TRBJ1-4 gives the whole variable domain AAGVIQSPRHLIKEKRETATLKCYPIPRHDTVYWYQQGPGQDPQFLISFYEKMQSDKGSIPDRFSAQQFSDYHSELNMSSLELGDSALYFCASSQILLTGEKLFFGSGTQLSVL.

The gene calls are TRBV5-1 and TRBJ1-4; a weak D match, TRBD1 (6 bases). Deletions cut 5 bases from V and 3 bases from J, with 17 bases between. This CDR3 comprises 16 residues. The germline V gene has CDR1 SGHRS and CDR2 YFSETQ. The CDR3 nucleotides read TGCGCCAGCAGGGCTACTACAGGGTCGCCTAATGAAAAACTGTTTTTT. Translation: CASRATTGSPNEKLFF.